These 29 T cell receptor beta chains share one sample of origin, sequenced in a study of blood T cell repertoires in COVID-19. The repertoire was sequenced with immunoSEQ multiplex PCR; TCRdb's copy has only in-frame clones and lacks some. Of hundreds of thousands of clones in the sample, just under 85% were seen once. The sequenced sample was peripheral blood. These receptor sequences come from a woman older than 75 with acute or convalescent COVID-19.

The V gene is TRBV5-5, the J gene TRBJ2-3; TRBD1 might be the D (5 bases). The V gene lost 0 bases and the J gene lost 2 bases, with 10 bases spanning the gap. The CDR3 contains 15 residues. Germline assignment: CDR1 SGHKS and CDR2 YYEKEE (reference sequence). CDR3 residues: CASSLGQTITDTQYF. CDR3 nucleotide sequence: TGTGCCAGCAGCTTGGGACAGACAATCACAGATACGCAGTATTTT. The entire variable domain, with the rest obtained from reference TRBV5-5 and TRBJ2-3, is as follows: DAGVTQSPTHLIKTRGQQVTLRCSPISGHKSVSWYQQVLGQGPQFIFQYYEKEERGRGNFPDRFSARQFPNYSSELNVNALLLGDSALYLCASSLGQTITDTQYFGPGTRLTVL.

This clone showed up just once. The chain joins TRBV10-1 to TRBJ2-1, with TRBD2 matching 11 bases. J was trimmed by 14 bases and V by 5 bases; bases with no gene match: 8. This CDR3 has 13 residues. CDR1 WNHNN and CDR2 SYGVQD come from the germline V gene (reference sequence). CDR3 sequence reads: CASSISGGAREFF. The CDR3 DNA sequence: TGCGCCAGCAGTATTAGCGGGGGGGCCAGGGAGTTCTTC.

The genes are TRBV9 and TRBJ2-6; a possible D gene is TRBD1 (6 bases). CDR3 length: 16 residues. CDR1 is SGDLS and CDR2 is YYNGEE in the germline V gene. The ends were cut back, 6 bases at V and 0 bases at J, with 13 bases in the middle. Here the CDR3 DNA reads TGTGCCAGCACCCCTTCAGGGGACTCTGGGGCCAACGTCCTGACTTTC. It is translated as CASTPSGDSGANVLTF. Combining the CDR3 with reference TRBV9 and TRBJ2-6 gives the whole variable domain DSGVTQTPKHLITATGQRVTLRCSPRSGDLSVYWYQQSLDQGLQFLIQYYNGEERAKGNILERFSAQQFPDLHSELNLSSLELGDSALYFCASTPSGDSGANVLTFGAGSRLTVL.

The chain recombines TRBV19 with TRBJ1-2; 7 bases fit TRBD1. This CDR3 spans 14 amino acids. V shed 4 bases and J 8 bases; nucleotides not matched to a gene: 10. Germline V gene lookup returns CDR1 LNHDA and CDR2 SQIVND (reference sequence). CDR3 coding DNA: TGTGCCAGTAGTACCGGGACAGAAGCGTCCGGCTACACCTTC. Amino acid sequence: CASSTGTEASGYTF.

The chain combines TRBV5-1 with TRBJ1-1, with 7 bases aligning to TRBD1. The trim removed 4 bases at V and 1 base at J, leaving 4 bases unmatched. The CDR3 extends over 14 amino acids. Germline loops: CDR1 SGHRS, CDR2 YFSETQ. The CDR3 here is CASSMDRPNTEAFF. Here the CDR3 DNA reads TGCGCCAGCAGCATGGACAGGCCGAACACTGAAGCTTTCTTT. Full variable domain (rest looked up from reference TRBV5-1 and TRBJ1-1): KAGVTQTPRYLIKTRGQQVTLSCSPISGHRSVSWYQQTPGQGLQFLFEYFSETQRNKGNFPGRFSGRQFSNSRSEMNVSTLELGDSALYLCASSMDRPNTEAFFGQGTRLTVV.

The genes are TRBV7-8 and TRBJ2-5; the D gene is possibly TRBD2 (6 bases). Germline loops: CDR1 SGHVS, CDR2 FQNEAQ. V was shortened by 0 bases and J by 4 bases, with 21 bases between the two germline ends. CDR3 size: 18 residues. The CDR3 loop reads CASSLAPRRRATTETQYF. CDR3 coding DNA: TGTGCCAGCAGCTTAGCACCCCGGCGGAGGGCAACAACAGAGACCCAGTACTTC.

CDR3: CASSETQDTEAFF. The CDR3 region has the DNA TGCGCCAGCAGTGAGACCCAGGACACTGAAGCTTTCTTT. The gene calls are TRBV10-2 and TRBJ1-1; D is undetermined. Trimming removed 2 bases at V and 3 bases at J, with 7 bases between. Germline assignment: CDR1 WSHSY and CDR2 SAAADI. The CDR3 loop spans 13 amino acids.

The chain uses TRBV6-1 and TRBJ1-3; D remains ambiguous. Germline lookup yields CDR1 MNHNS and CDR2 SASEGT. The V end lost 5 bases, the J end lost 8 bases, and 7 bases lay between the germline ends. CDR3 length: 11 residues. The CDR3 loop reads CASSWLDTIYF. CDR3 coding DNA: TGTGCCAGCAGTTGGCTAGACACCATATATTTT.

In regard to this clone: This sample also contains other DNA sequences that code for the same CDR3. V usage is TRBV12-3 or TRBV12-4 and J usage is TRBJ1-1; D might be TRBD1 (5 bases). There are 13 residues in the CDR3. The germline V and J ends were trimmed by 3 bases and 5 bases, with 10 bases remaining between them. The CDR3 sequence: CASSLVGGTEAFF. The CDR3 DNA sequence: TGTGCCAGCAGTTTGGTGGGGGGGACTGAAGCTTTCTTT.

J is TRBJ2-7 and V is TRBV5-1; 7 bases line up with TRBD1. Germline assignment: CDR1 SGHRS and CDR2 YFSETQ. The length of the CDR3 is 13 residues. With 3 bases clipped from V and 2 bases from J, the junction kept 2 bases outside the gene matches. The CDR3 here is CASSWGQPYEQYF. CDR3 DNA: TGCGCCAGCAGCTGGGGACAGCCCTACGAGCAGTACTTC.

This sequence joins TRBV13 and TRBJ2-5, with TRBD2 matching over 7 bases. Germline V gives CDR1 PRHDT, CDR2 FYEKMQ (reference sequence). The CDR3 covers 13 residues. After removal of 6 bases from V and 3 bases from J, the junction contained 4 bases not matched to a gene. This chain's CDR3 is CASSGGGKETQYF. The CDR3 nucleotides read TGTGCCAGCAGTGGCGGGGGAAAAGAGACCCAGTACTTC.

V usage is TRBV19 and J usage is TRBJ2-1; D unresolved. Between the trimmed V and J ends, which lost 5 bases and 3 bases, there was a span of 8 bases. Germline loops: CDR1 LNHDA, CDR2 SQIVND (reference sequence). The CDR3 length is 13 residues. CDR3 sequence (DNA): TGTGCCAGTAGTGTACTGAACTACAATGAGCAGTTCTTC. This translates into CASSVLNYNEQFF.

V usage is TRBV24-1 and J usage is TRBJ2-1; 9 nucleotides line up with TRBD2. Germline V gene sequence: CDR1 KGHDR, CDR2 SFDVKD. The CDR3 has 17 amino acids. The V and J ends lost 3 bases and 8 bases, in that order; junction bases with no gene match: 13. The CDR3 DNA sequence: TGTGCCACCAGTGATCCGGTCCGGCGGGAGGGTATCTATGAGCAGTTCTTC. This translates into CATSDPVRREGIYEQFF.

The chain carries TRBV9 and TRBJ2-4, with 7 bases that match TRBD2. V trimming: 4 bases; J trimming: 9 bases; junction bases outside the gene matches: 4. CDR1 and CDR2 from the germline V gene are SGDLS and YYNGEE. CDR3 length: 12 amino acids. Written as DNA, the CDR3 is TGTGCCAGCAGCTCCCGCGGGAGCATTCAGTACTTC. This translates into CASSSRGSIQYF.

This clone was observed once. This chain joins TRBV28 and TRBJ2-1; the match to TRBD2 covers 13 bases. The CDR3 runs to 14 residues. The germline gives CDR1 MDHEN, CDR2 SYDVKM. The V segment lost 10 bases and the J segment 3 bases; nucleotides outside the gene matches: 3. This CDR3 reads CATWTSGGYNEQFF. In nucleotides, the CDR3 is TGTGCCACCTGGACTAGCGGGGGCTACAATGAGCAGTTCTTC. The full variable domain, its missing parts supplied by reference TRBV28 and TRBJ2-1, is DVKVTQSSRYLVKRTGEKVFLECVQDMDHENMFWYRQDPGLGLRLIYFSYDVKMKEKGDIPEGYSVSREKKERFSLILESASTNQTSMYLCATWTSGGYNEQFFGPGTRLTVL.

J is TRBJ2-1 and V is TRBV29-1; 9 bases map to TRBD1. This CDR3 is 13 amino acids long. In germline, CDR1 is SQVTM, CDR2 ANQGSEA. J gave up 0 bases and V 7 bases, and 1 base lay outside the gene matches. This chain's CDR3 is CSGTGDSYNEQFF. Here the CDR3 DNA reads TGCAGCGGGACAGGGGACTCCTACAATGAGCAGTTCTTC.

The CDR3: CASSLGTGRNTEAFF. For the CDR3, the DNA is TGTGCCAGCAGCTTGGGGACAGGGAGGAACACTGAAGCTTTCTTT. The chain couples TRBV5-6 to TRBJ1-1, with 8 nucleotides matching TRBD1. This CDR3 has 15 amino acids. J lost 1 base, V lost 0 bases, and 2 bases had no gene match. Germline CDR1 is SGHDT and CDR2 is YYEEEE. The whole variable domain, remainder taken from reference TRBV5-6 and TRBJ1-1, is DAGVTQSPTHLIKTRGQQVTLRCSPKSGHDTVSWYQQALGQGPQFIFQYYEEEERQRGNFPDRFSGHQFPNYSSELNVNALLLGDSALYLCASSLGTGRNTEAFFGQGTRLTVV.

The V gene is TRBV3-1 (or the pseudogene TRBV3-2), the J gene TRBJ1-6, with D perhaps matching TRBD1 (5 bases). The V and J ends lost 2 bases and 10 bases respectively, with 18 bases between them. Germline loops: CDR1 LGHDT, CDR2 YNNKEL (reference sequence). This CDR3 region has 16 residues. The CDR3 nucleotides read TGTGCCAGCAGCCAATGGCAGGGAACACTACCCTCACCCCTCCACTTT. Translating gives CASSQWQGTLPSPLHF.

The chain uses TRBV6-5 and TRBJ1-2; the match to TRBD1 covers 9 bases. This CDR3 region has 15 residues. V lost 2 bases to trimming and J lost 4 bases; unmatched junction nucleotides: 5. CDR1 is MNHEY and CDR2 is SVGAGI in the germline V gene. The DNA of the CDR3 is TGTGCCAGCAGTTACCGGACAGGGGTTAGCTATGGCTACACCTTC. This translates into CASSYRTGVSYGYTF.

This rearrangement joins TRBV7-8 to TRBJ2-3, with a tentative D call TRBD2 (6 bases). The CDR3 has 14 amino acids. Trimming shortened V by 1 base and J by 5 bases, and 10 bases separated the two germline ends. CDR1 SGHVS and CDR2 FQNEAQ come from the germline V gene. CDR3 sequence reads: CASSLGGRQDTQYF. CDR3 DNA sequence: TGTGCCAGCAGCTTAGGGGGGAGGCAAGATACGCAGTATTTT.

The chain couples TRBV7-5 to TRBJ1-1; TRBD1 is the table's D call and was not checked against the DNA. TRBV7-5 is assigned pseudogene status. This CDR3 comprises 13 residues. The CDR3 coding sequence is TGTGCCAGAAGGACAGGGATGAACACTGAAGCTTTCTTT. Protein: CARRTGMNTEAFF.

The gene calls are TRBV6-1 and TRBJ2-3, with 14 bases lining up with TRBD2. The germline CDR1 and CDR2 sequences are MNHNS and SASEGT. The CDR3 totals 17 residues. J gave up 6 bases and V 3 bases, and 8 bases lay outside the gene matches. CDR3 sequence reads: CASSETRLAGGPDTQYF. CDR3 coding DNA: TGTGCCAGCAGTGAGACTCGACTAGCGGGGGGGCCGGATACGCAGTATTTT.

The chain joins TRBV28 to TRBJ1-2; TRBD1 might be the D (5 bases). This CDR3 spans 16 amino acids. V was clipped by 2 bases and J by 4 bases, with 17 bases between them. Germline V gene data show CDR1 as MDHEN and CDR2 as SYDVKM. The CDR3 loop is CASSLSSQAVLYGYTF. Written as DNA, the CDR3 is TGTGCCAGCAGTTTAAGCTCACAGGCGGTACTCTATGGCTACACCTTC.

The V and J genes are TRBV2 and TRBJ2-7; 12 bases align to TRBD1. With V trimmed by 6 bases and J by 9 bases, 6 bases remained unmatched. Germline V lookup: CDR1 SNHLY, CDR2 FYNNEI. The CDR3 extends over 13 amino acids. CDR3 sequence: CASSGTGGAGQYF. CDR3 DNA: TGTGCCAGCAGCGGGACAGGGGGCGCCGGGCAGTACTTC.

This CDR3 reads CSVDGGSYEQYF. CDR3 nucleotides: TGCAGCGTTGATGGGGGCAGCTACGAGCAGTACTTC. The rearrangement links TRBV29-1 to TRBJ2-7; D may be TRBD1 (6 bases). The CDR3 has 12 amino acids. The germline gives CDR1 SQVTM, CDR2 ANQGSEA. Trimming pared 3 bases from V and 3 bases from J, leaving 9 bases between.

This clone was counted between two and nine times. V and J are TRBV28 and TRBJ1-2; D might be TRBD1 (5 bases). Germline V gene sequence: CDR1 MDHEN, CDR2 SYDVKM. V lost 3 bases and J 7 bases, leaving 18 bases between the germline ends. The length of the CDR3 is 15 residues. The CDR3 DNA reads TGTGCCAGCAGTTTTTGGGGCAGTATTTATTCTGGCTACACCTTC. Amino acids: CASSFWGSIYSGYTF.

This chain connects TRBV19 to TRBJ1-5; 7 bases map to TRBD1. This CDR3 is 15 amino acids long. The trim removed 4 bases at V and 4 bases at J, leaving 7 bases unmatched. Germline lookup yields CDR1 LNHDA and CDR2 SQIVND (reference sequence). CDR3 amino acids: CASSTPGQINQPQHF. The DNA of the CDR3 is TGTGCCAGTAGTACACCGGGACAGATTAATCAGCCCCAGCATTTT.

This clone was observed a handful of times. The V call is TRBV27, the J call TRBJ1-5; 7 nucleotides match TRBD1. CDR1 is MNHEY, CDR2 SMNVEV, per germline (reference sequence). V trimming: 2 bases; J trimming: 5 bases; junction bases outside the gene matches: 9. This CDR3 has 16 residues. The CDR3 sequence is CASSLRQGGPHQPQHF. In DNA form, the CDR3 reads TGTGCCAGCAGTTTAAGACAGGGTGGGCCCCATCAGCCCCAGCATTTT.

The chain has TRBV19 and TRBJ1-5; D is uncertain. Trimming shortened V by 5 bases and J by 2 bases, and 13 bases separated the two germline ends. Germline assignment: CDR1 LNHDA and CDR2 SQIVND (reference sequence). This CDR3 contains 15 residues. The CDR3 nucleotides are TGTGCCAGTAGTCACTCCGGGAGTGGCAATCAGCCCCAGCATTTT. Residues: CASSHSGSGNQPQHF.